This entry lists 18 T cell receptor beta chains sequenced from one sample in a study of spatial heterogeneity in lung cancer. Time point reported: sample taken at primary tumor resection. From tumor, nontumor lung or frozen PBMC, whole RNA was taken unsorted for sequencing. TCRdb used MiXCR to reprocess the 5' RACE reads, holding one entry per CDR3 protein. The sample lists some 7,500 distinct CDR3 sequences; 8.6% were seen once. This specimen consisted of PBMCs, obtained at surgery. These receptors originate from a male donor with early-stage non-small cell lung cancer.

Judged by abundance, this clonotype is medium-sized (0.01 to 0.1%). This beta chain is an unintended read in a library built for alpha chains; its size means little. V and J are TRBV19 and TRBJ2-2, with D possibly matching TRBD2 (5 bases). V shed 10 bases and J shed 4 bases, with 19 bases lying between them. Germline lookup yields CDR1 LNHDA and CDR2 SQIVND (reference sequence). The CDR3 covers 15 residues. CDR3 loop: CATKSLARTTGELFF. As DNA, the CDR3 is TGTGCCACTAAATCGCTAGCCAGAACCACCGGGGAGCTGTTTTTT.

This clonotype was recorded many times. Since the library was made to target alpha chains, this beta chain is a stray read and its abundance is not meaningful. The V call is TRBV7-8, the J call TRBJ2-1; the D is unclear. Germline CDR1 and CDR2: SGHVS and FQNEAQ. V lost 4 bases and J 0 bases, leaving 10 bases between the germline ends. This CDR3 is 15 amino acids long. The CDR3 sequence is CASSSRESSYNEQFF. The CDR3 DNA reads TGTGCCAGCAGCTCTAGAGAAAGCTCCTACAATGAGCAGTTCTTC.

By share of the sample, this clonotype is large. The library was built for alpha chains, so this beta chain is an off-target read and its size means little. V is TRBV12-3 or TRBV12-4 and J is TRBJ2-1; 8 bases line up with TRBD1. The CDR3 runs to 11 residues. Trimming at V came to 6 bases and at J to 15 bases, leaving 7 bases not matched to a gene. The CDR3 here is CASSRAGTGFF. The DNA of the CDR3 is TGTGCCAGCAGCCGAGCCGGGACAGGGTTCTTC.

This clonotype was detected many times. Since it is a stray read in a library aimed at alpha chains, this beta chain has a size that is not meaningful. The chain recombines TRBV7-2 with TRBJ2-2; perhaps D is TRBD1 or TRBD2 (6 bases each). V lost 6 bases to trimming and J lost 0 bases, with 14 bases between them. Germline values: CDR1 SGHTA, CDR2 FQGNSA. CDR3 length equals 16 residues. CDR3 in DNA: TGTGCCAGCAGTTTAAGGGGGACTCCGAACACCGGGGAGCTGTTTTTT. Translating it yields CASSLRGTPNTGELFF.

This clonotype was detected many times. The size of this beta chain means little, since it is a stray read in a library made for alpha chains. The V call is TRBV9, the J call TRBJ1-2; D call uncertain. Trimming took off 2 bases at V and 3 bases at J, with 11 bases between the two ends. Germline CDR1 SGDLS, CDR2 YYNGEE. The CDR3 is 14 residues long. The CDR3 nucleotides read TGTGCCAGCAGCGTTTCGGACCGAGACTATGGCTACACCTTC. Protein: CASSVSDRDYGYTF.

Ten or more counts support this clonotype. Because this beta chain is a stray read in a library intended to capture alpha chains, its abundance should not be given much weight. The chain uses TRBV4-3 and TRBJ2-3; the match to TRBD2 covers 8 bases. Germline CDR1 is LGHNA and CDR2 is YSLEER. This CDR3 has 16 amino acids. With 1 base clipped from V and 1 base from J, the junction kept 4 bases outside the gene matches. The CDR3 here is CASSQGSAGGTDTQYF. The CDR3 DNA reads TGCGCCAGCAGCCAAGGTTCAGCGGGAGGCACAGATACGCAGTATTTT.

This clonotype was observed a handful of times. This beta chain is an off-target read within a library intended for alpha chains, so its frequency means little. The chain couples TRBV20-1 to TRBJ1-3; no clear D. V was pared by 0 bases and J by 4 bases, with 13 bases between. Looked up from germline, CDR1 is DFQATT and CDR2 is SNEGSKA (reference sequence). This CDR3 comprises 15 residues. CDR3 protein: CSARDGGGPGNTIYF. CDR3 DNA sequence: TGCAGTGCTAGAGATGGTGGAGGGCCAGGAAACACCATATATTTT.

A remark on this clonotype: This beta chain was picked up by a library intended for alpha chains and is off target, so its count carries little meaning. The genes are TRBV12-3 or TRBV12-4 and TRBJ2-2; tentative D call: TRBD2 (5 bases). V was trimmed by 3 bases and J by 7 bases, leaving 6 bases between them. The CDR3 length is 12 residues. The CDR3 is CASSFSGGELFF. The CDR3 nucleotides are TGTGCCAGCAGTTTCAGCGGCGGGGAGCTGTTTTTT.

This clonotype was counted ten times or more. This beta chain is a stray sequence in a library constructed for alpha chains; its clone size is not meaningful. The chain links TRBV25-1 to TRBJ2-3, with TRBD2 identical over 7 bases. The junction had 1 base not matched to a gene; V was cut back by 6 bases and J by 1 base. The CDR3 sequence is 13 residues long. Germline loops: CDR1 MGHDK, CDR2 SYGVNS. The CDR3 DNA reads as TGTGCCAGCAGCCTAGCGGGCACAGATACGCAGTATTTT. Encoded protein: CASSLAGTDTQYF.

This clonotype was detected many times. This beta chain is a stray sequence in a library constructed for alpha chains; its clone size is not meaningful. The genes are TRBV7-2 and TRBJ2-7; 9 nucleotides match TRBD2. The germline V gene has CDR1 SGHTA and CDR2 FQGNSA. This CDR3 region has 15 residues. V lost 2 bases to trimming and J lost 4 bases; unmatched junction nucleotides: 6. The CDR3 DNA sequence: TGTGCCAGCAGCTTAAATATTGCGGGAGGGTACGAGCAGTACTTC. It codes for CASSLNIAGGYEQYF.

In its sample, this clonotype was seen many times. Because the library targeted alpha chains, this beta chain is an off-target read whose size means little. The gene calls are TRBV6-5 and TRBJ2-7; 10 bases line up with TRBD2. Losses at the gene ends were 0 bases for V and 7 bases for J; bases not matched to a gene: 6. The CDR3 has 15 residues. Looked up from germline, CDR1 is MNHEY and CDR2 is SVGAGI. CDR3 sequence reads: CASSYSLAGVFEQYF. The CDR3 nucleotides read TGTGCCAGCAGTTACTCGCTAGCGGGAGTTTTTGAGCAGTACTTC.

In this sample, this clonotype turned up many times. Since it is a stray read in a library aimed at alpha chains, this beta chain has a size that is not meaningful. This chain joins TRBV11-2 and TRBJ2-2; 7 nucleotides line up with TRBD1. The length of the CDR3 is 15 residues. The J segment lost 5 bases and the V segment lost 1 base, leaving 4 bases of the junction unmatched. The germline gives CDR1 SGHAT, CDR2 FQNNGV. The CDR3 loop reads CASSLGQGWTGELFF. CDR3 in DNA: TGTGCCAGCAGCTTAGGACAGGGTTGGACCGGGGAGCTGTTTTTT.

The table lists this clonotype with many counts. Since it is a stray read in a library aimed at alpha chains, this beta chain has a size that is not meaningful. J is TRBJ2-1 and V is TRBV5-1; 7 nucleotides align to TRBD2. From germline, CDR1 is SGHRS and CDR2 YFSETQ. With V trimmed by 0 bases and J by 9 bases, 9 bases remained unmatched. The CDR3 contains 15 residues. The DNA of the CDR3 is TGCGCCAGCAGCTTGGAGGTGGGAGGGCCGAGTGAGCAGTTCTTC. Residues: CASSLEVGGPSEQFF.

This clonotype was detected many times. Since it is a stray read in a library aimed at alpha chains, this beta chain has a size that is not meaningful. The chain links TRBV7-9 to TRBJ1-1; D is unclear. The CDR3 has 14 amino acids. Germline assignment: CDR1 SEHNR and CDR2 FQNEAQ (reference sequence). Trimming left V 1 base short and J 1 base short, with 7 bases between. In DNA, the CDR3 is TGTGCCAGCAGCTTAGGGGCCGGGAACACTGAAGCTTTCTTT. Its translation is CASSLGAGNTEAFF.

This clonotype has a count of ten or more. This beta chain is off target for a library built for alpha chains, so its abundance means little. V and J are TRBV12-3 or TRBV12-4 and TRBJ1-2, with D unresolved. The CDR3 extends over 14 amino acids. The V end was cut by 8 bases, the J end by 4 bases, with 17 bases between. CDR3 nucleotide sequence: TGTGCCAGCCGTGCGCCCTCTATATCCTATGGCTACACCTTC. Its translation is CASRAPSISYGYTF.

This clonotype was detected ten times or more. The library was prepared for alpha chains; this beta chain is a stray read, so its frequency means little. The V gene is TRBV5-1, the J gene TRBJ2-7; 8 bases map to TRBD1. V was clipped by 4 bases and J by 2 bases; unmatched bases: 5. Per the germline V gene, CDR1 is SGHRS and CDR2 is YFSETQ. The CDR3 runs to 14 residues. The CDR3 protein is CASSPRDRTYEQYF. The CDR3 DNA reads as TGCGCCAGCAGCCCCCGGGACAGGACCTACGAGCAGTACTTC.

This clonotype occurred many times. As an off-target read in a library built for alpha chains, this beta chain has a frequency of little significance. This chain joins TRBV12-3 or TRBV12-4 and TRBJ2-2; D gene ambiguous. The CDR3 runs to 14 residues. The V end lost 3 bases, the J end lost 1 base, and 6 bases lay between the germline ends. The CDR3 is CASSFPGNTGELFF. The DNA for the CDR3 is TGTGCCAGCAGTTTTCCCGGGAACACCGGGGAGCTGTTTTTT.

A note on this clonotype: The library was designed around alpha chains, so this beta chain is a stray read whose abundance carries little weight. CDR3 region: CASRDGTGTALNTEAFF. The CDR3, as DNA: TGTGCCAGTAGAGATGGGACCGGGACTGCATTGAACACTGAAGCTTTCTTT. The chain employs TRBV19 and TRBJ1-1; a weak D match, TRBD1 (5 bases). Per germline, CDR1 LNHDA and CDR2 SQIVND (reference sequence). Deletions cut 6 bases from V and 0 bases from J, with 20 bases between. CDR3 length: 17 amino acids.